This entry features one T cell receptor beta chain sequence. The antigen is not known. Primers for the PCR totalled 60 Vbeta and 13 Jbeta. TCRdb's table, derived via immunoSEQ multiplex PCR, lists solely in-frame clones and lacks some. Here the sample spans some 100,000 clones, 81% being singletons. The entry originates in a study of cytomegalovirus exposure and HLA in healthy donors. Study-level results: In a later analysis, across HLA loci, associated TCR counts were highest for DRB1, lowest for HLA-C.

Trimming pared 5 bases from V and 4 bases from J, leaving 12 bases between. CDR1 and CDR2 (germline): KGHSH, LQKENI. CDR3 length: 14 amino acids. The chain combines TRBV18 with TRBJ1-5; D gene uncertain. This TCR was sampled from a woman in her 30s in good health and CMV-seronegative. The sample taken for sequencing was PBMCs. The CDR3 DNA sequence: TGTGCCAGCTCAGCCGGGTCTTCAAATCAGCCCCAGCATTTT. It is translated as CASSAGSSNQPQHF.